Presented here are 32 T cell receptor beta chains from one specimen sequenced in a study of blood T cell repertoires in COVID-19. The method was immunoSEQ multiplex PCR; TCRdb's version includes in-frame clones alone and lacks a portion of them. The sample records some 290,000 clones, roughly 91% being singletons. The sequencing input was PBMCs or T cells enriched from blood (not recorded which). The source is a woman aged 40-49 years with acute COVID-19.

With regard to this clone: The germline gene is not matched at one end of the junction; a read error may be the cause. V gene TRBV9 combines with J gene TRBJ2-5; possibly TRBD1 for D (6 bases). CDR1 is SGDLS, CDR2 YYNGEE, per germline. The CDR3 spans 16 residues. In nucleotides, the CDR3 is TGTGCCAGCAGCGTAGGGGACATCCTAAGCGGAGAGTCCCAGTACTTC. This codes for CASSVGDILSGESQYF.

The rearrangement uses TRBV4-1 and TRBJ2-7; no clear D gene. Trimming took 1 base from V and 7 from J, leaving 14 bases between them. This CDR3 is 14 amino acids long. Germline V gene data show CDR1 as MGHRA and CDR2 as YSYEKL. CDR3 nucleotides: TGCGCCAGCAGCCAAGTCCCCGCTATCAAGGAGCAGTACTTC. Amino acids: CASSQVPAIKEQYF.

V and J are TRBV9 and TRBJ1-2; D is possibly TRBD1 (6 bases). Germline CDR1 and CDR2: SGDLS and YYNGEE. This CDR3 is 14 amino acids long. V was shortened by 4 bases and J by 7 bases, with 17 bases between the two germline ends. CDR3 bases: TGTGCCAGCAGCCCCCCCCATCCCAGGGGTGGCTACACCTTC. This sequence encodes CASSPPHPRGGYTF. The entire variable domain, with the rest obtained from reference TRBV9 and TRBJ1-2, is as follows: DSGVTQTPKHLITATGQRVTLRCSPRSGDLSVYWYQQSLDQGLQFLIQYYNGEERAKGNILERFSAQQFPDLHSELNLSSLELGDSALYFCASSPPHPRGGYTFGSGTRLTVV.

The chain joins TRBV18 to TRBJ1-1; 7 bases agree with TRBD1. CDR1 KGHSH and CDR2 LQKENI come from the germline V gene. Trimming at V came to 0 bases and at J to 1 base, leaving 2 bases not matched to a gene. The CDR3 runs to 15 residues. Here the CDR3 reads CASSPPGGKNTEAFF. CDR3 in DNA: TGTGCCAGCTCACCACCAGGGGGCAAGAACACTGAAGCTTTCTTT.

This rearrangement joins TRBV4-3 to TRBJ1-2; D might be TRBD1 (5 bases). The CDR3 runs 18 residues. Germline-derived CDR1 and CDR2 are LGHNA and YSLEER. V shed 0 bases and J shed 1 base, with 18 bases lying between them. The CDR3 DNA sequence: TGCGCCAGCAGCCAAGATTGGGGCGACACAAGATTTAACTATGGCTACACCTTC. Translation: CASSQDWGDTRFNYGYTF.

The chain carries TRBV4-3 and TRBJ2-7; 10 nucleotides agree with TRBD1. The CDR3 covers 15 residues. Per the germline V gene, CDR1 is LGHNA and CDR2 is YSLEER. The J segment lost 3 bases and the V segment lost 0 bases, leaving 2 bases of the junction unmatched. DNA of the CDR3: TGCGCCAGCAGCCAAGACCGGGACAGGGGCTACGAGCAGTACTTC. Residues: CASSQDRDRGYEQYF.

The chain has TRBV6-5 and TRBJ1-5, with 9 bases identical to TRBD1. CDR1 is MNHEY and CDR2 is SVGAGI in the germline V gene. V trimming: 9 bases; J trimming: 5 bases; junction bases outside the gene matches: 2. CDR3 size: 12 residues. The CDR3 loop is CASRQGDQPQHF. Here the CDR3 DNA reads TGTGCCAGTAGACAGGGGGATCAGCCCCAGCATTTT.

V and J are TRBV27 and TRBJ2-3, with 8 bases fitting TRBD1. Trimming cost V 2 bases and J 5 bases; bases outside gene matches: 6. The CDR3 loop spans 15 amino acids. Germline lookup yields CDR1 MNHEY and CDR2 SMNVEV (reference sequence). The chain's CDR3 is CASSLTGGVGDTQYF. The CDR3 DNA follows: TGTGCCAGCAGTTTAACAGGGGGTGTTGGAGATACGCAGTATTTT.

This clone was seen once. The chain's CDR3 is CASSPSGIYNEQFF. The CDR3 nucleotides read TGTGCCAGCAGTCCTAGCGGGATTTACAATGAGCAGTTCTTC. The chain carries TRBV2 and TRBJ2-1; 9 nucleotides line up with TRBD2. V was pared by 5 bases and J by 4 bases, with 3 bases of the junction left unmatched. Germline V lookup: CDR1 SNHLY, CDR2 FYNNEI. The CDR3 has 14 residues.

Only a few counts were recorded for this clone. The V call is TRBV25-1, the J call TRBJ1-6; 8 positions match TRBD1. J was trimmed by 6 bases and V by 6 bases; bases with no gene match: 4. This CDR3 contains 14 residues. The germline gives CDR1 MGHDK, CDR2 SYGVNS. CDR3 residues: CASRRGQVNSPLHF. CDR3 bases: TGTGCCAGCAGGAGGGGACAGGTTAATTCACCCCTCCACTTT. Filled out from reference TRBV25-1 and TRBJ1-6, the complete variable domain reads EADIYQTPRYLVIGTGKKITLECSQTMGHDKMYWYQQDPGMELHLIHYSYGVNSTEKGDLSSESTVSRIRTEHFPLTLESARPSHTSQYLCASRRGQVNSPLHFGNGTRLTVT.

The chain recombines TRBV28 with TRBJ1-2; D not certain. In germline, CDR1 is MDHEN, CDR2 SYDVKM. CDR3 length equals 14 residues. Trimming shortened V by 6 bases and J by 2 bases, and 13 bases separated the two germline ends. DNA for the CDR3: TGTGCCAGCAGGGAGGGAACTCGCAACTATGGCTACACCTTC. The encoded protein is CASREGTRNYGYTF.

The chain links TRBV2 to TRBJ2-1; 15 bases agree with TRBD2. The V gene's germline CDR1 is SNHLY and CDR2 FYNNEI. This CDR3 contains 16 residues. Trimming took 3 bases from V and 7 from J; bases not matched to a gene: 4. The CDR3 bases are TGTGCCAGCAGTGAGCGGACTAGCGGGGGGGCTAATGAGCAGTTCTTC. Its protein product is CASSERTSGGANEQFF.

This clone is a singleton in its sample. DNA for the CDR3: TGTGCCTGGAAAGAGTATGCAACTAATGAAAAACTGTTTTTT. Its protein product is CAWKEYATNEKLFF. The gene calls are TRBV30 and TRBJ1-4; no clear D. Germline V CDR1 and CDR2: GTSNPN, SVGIG (reference sequence). The CDR3 covers 14 residues. Trimming stripped 4 bases from V and 0 bases from J, with 9 bases between.

The V call is TRBV29-1, the J call TRBJ1-2; D unresolved. Germline V gene data show CDR1 as SQVTM and CDR2 as ANQGSEA. The CDR3 is made up of 9 amino acids. V was trimmed by 3 bases and J by 8 bases, leaving 4 bases between them. CDR3 region: CSVDRGYTF. The CDR3 region has the DNA TGCAGCGTTGATCGGGGCTACACCTTC.

The CDR3 bases are TGTGCCAGCAGCTCCCCGACAGGGGGTAGCGGCAATCAGCCCCAGCATTTT. Protein product: CASSSPTGGSGNQPQHF. The chain has TRBV7-8 and TRBJ1-5, with 9 bases identical to TRBD1. The CDR3 length is 17 residues. The V gene end was trimmed by 4 bases and the J gene end by 2 bases; junction bases not matched to a gene: 9. Germline CDR1 is SGHVS and CDR2 is FQNEAQ.

The gene calls are TRBV5-1 and TRBJ2-7, with 7 nucleotides matching TRBD1. Germline V gene data show CDR1 as SGHRS and CDR2 as YFSETQ. This CDR3 is built from 15 residues. Trimming took 0 bases from V and 3 from J; bases not matched to a gene: 6. The CDR3, as DNA: TGCGCCAGCAGCTTGGGGCGGACAGGCGTCTACGAGCAGTACTTC. Amino acids: CASSLGRTGVYEQYF.

The chain uses TRBV15 and TRBJ2-3; D not resolved. Germline V gene sequence: CDR1 LNHNV, CDR2 YYDKDF (reference sequence). This CDR3 has 14 amino acids. V lost 0 bases to trimming and J lost 6 bases, with 10 bases between them. Here the CDR3 DNA reads TGTGCCACCAGCAGAGATACGGGTACGGATACGCAGTATTTT. Residues: CATSRDTGTDTQYF.

The V call is TRBV6-5, the J call TRBJ2-5; tentatively, D is TRBD2 (5 bases). Germline V gene lookup returns CDR1 MNHEY and CDR2 SVGAGI. V lost 6 bases and J 5 bases, leaving 13 bases between the germline ends. The CDR3 consists of 13 residues. CDR3 in amino acids: CASSRRWEETQYF. CDR3 DNA sequence: TGTGCCAGCAGCAGGAGATGGGAGGAGACCCAGTACTTC.

This clone has just a few counts. The V and J genes are TRBV28 and TRBJ1-2; tentative D call: TRBD1 (6 bases). Germline CDR1 MDHEN, CDR2 SYDVKM. The CDR3 spans 14 residues. Trimming removed 6 bases at V and 5 bases at J, with 16 bases between. CDR3 DNA sequence: TGTGCCAGCAGATCGGGACAACTATTTTATGGCTACACCTTC. Its translation: CASRSGQLFYGYTF.

V usage is TRBV5-1 and J usage is TRBJ2-1; D is possibly TRBD2 (7 bases). Germline V gene sequence: CDR1 SGHRS, CDR2 YFSETQ. V was shortened by 3 bases and J by 5 bases, with 21 bases between the two germline ends. This CDR3 contains 17 residues. CDR3 nucleotide sequence: TGCGCCAGCAGCTGGGGGGGGCGGGACTCCGCAAACAATGAGCAGTTCTTC. Protein product: CASSWGGRDSANNEQFF. Based on the CDR3 plus reference TRBV5-1 and TRBJ2-1, the full variable domain is KAGVTQTPRYLIKTRGQQVTLSCSPISGHRSVSWYQQTPGQGLQFLFEYFSETQRNKGNFPGRFSGRQFSNSRSEMNVSTLELGDSALYLCASSWGGRDSANNEQFFGPGTRLTVL.

This chain uses TRBV6-5 with TRBJ2-4, with TRBD2 as a possible D gene (7 bases). Germline V gives CDR1 MNHEY, CDR2 SVGAGI. This CDR3 is built from 14 residues. Trimming removed 11 bases from V and 0 bases from J, with 14 bases in between. The DNA of the CDR3 is TGTGCCCACGAGAGGGGGGGAGCCAAAAACATTCAGTACTTC. Translated, it gives CAHERGGAKNIQYF.

For the CDR3, the DNA is TGTGCCAGCAGTTACTCTAGCAGGGGAAGGATGAACACTGAAGCTTTCTTT. Residues: CASSYSSRGRMNTEAFF. The J gene is TRBJ1-1, the V gene TRBV6-2 or TRBV6-3; TRBD1 might be the D (6 bases). This CDR3 has 17 amino acids. Trimming removed 0 bases at V and 0 bases at J, with 14 bases between. Germline V gives CDR1 MNHEY, CDR2 SVGEGT.

J is TRBJ2-5 and V is TRBV5-1, with a tentative D call TRBD2 (5 bases). The germline gives CDR1 SGHRS, CDR2 YFSETQ. Trimming left V 2 bases short and J 1 base short, with 9 bases between. This CDR3 has 14 amino acids. CDR3 nucleotide sequence: TGCGCCAGCAGCTTTGGAGGTATCCAAGAGACCCAGTACTTC. Encoded protein: CASSFGGIQETQYF.

This chain links TRBV28 with TRBJ2-4; D perhaps matches TRBD1 (5 bases). V dropped 6 bases and J dropped 7 bases, with 13 bases sitting between them. CDR3 size: 13 residues. CDR1 MDHEN and CDR2 SYDVKM come from the germline V gene. The CDR3 sequence: CASSPGALNIQYF. The CDR3 coding sequence is TGTGCCAGCAGCCCTGGGGCCCTGAACATTCAGTACTTC.

The chain recombines TRBV28 with TRBJ1-5; 9 nucleotides line up with TRBD1. The CDR3 is 17 residues long. V lost 6 bases to trimming and J lost 0 bases; unmatched junction nucleotides: 9. Germline lookup yields CDR1 MDHEN and CDR2 SYDVKM. CDR3 in DNA: TGTGCCAGCAGGGCGGGACAGGGTTCCCATAGCAATCAGCCCCAGCATTTT. It translates to CASRAGQGSHSNQPQHF.

This clone has ten or more counts. J is TRBJ1-6 and V is TRBV5-1; unclear D gene. Germline V gene data show CDR1 as SGHRS and CDR2 as YFSETQ. V lost 6 bases and J 6 bases, leaving 13 bases between the germline ends. The CDR3 extends over 14 amino acids. The CDR3 region is CASTYDGVNSPLHF. CDR3 DNA: TGCGCCAGCACCTACGATGGAGTTAATTCACCCCTCCACTTT. Variable domain in full (rest from reference TRBV5-1 and TRBJ1-6): KAGVTQTPRYLIKTRGQQVTLSCSPISGHRSVSWYQQTPGQGLQFLFEYFSETQRNKGNFPGRFSGRQFSNSRSEMNVSTLELGDSALYLCASTYDGVNSPLHFGNGTRLTVT.

The sample holds one count of this clone. The gene calls are TRBV28 and TRBJ2-5, with 10 bases identical to TRBD1. CDR1 and CDR2 from the germline V gene are MDHEN and SYDVKM. The CDR3 is 14 amino acids. Trimming removed 5 bases from V and 5 bases from J; junction bases left unmatched: 5. CDR3: CASSQRTGGETQYF. DNA for the CDR3: TGTGCCAGCAGTCAAAGGACAGGGGGTGAGACCCAGTACTTC.

In this sample, this clone turned up once. The rearrangement joins TRBV5-1 to TRBJ2-7; 8 nucleotides align to TRBD2. CDR3 length: 16 amino acids. Germline values: CDR1 SGHRS, CDR2 YFSETQ. Germline trimming cut 2 bases from V and 4 bases from J; bases unmatched to any gene: 11. Here the CDR3 reads CASSLSSGGRPYEQYF. The CDR3 DNA reads TGCGCCAGCAGCTTATCCTCGGGGGGGAGACCTTACGAGCAGTACTTC. Variable domain in full (rest from reference TRBV5-1 and TRBJ2-7): KAGVTQTPRYLIKTRGQQVTLSCSPISGHRSVSWYQQTPGQGLQFLFEYFSETQRNKGNFPGRFSGRQFSNSRSEMNVSTLELGDSALYLCASSLSSGGRPYEQYFGPGTRLTVT.

The chain recombines TRBV18 with TRBJ1-2; no clear D gene. Germline V gene sequence: CDR1 KGHSH, CDR2 LQKENI. This CDR3 spans 12 amino acids. V lost 3 bases, J lost 12 bases, and 14 bases lay in between. The CDR3 nucleotides read TGTGCCAGCTCACCCGATGGGCCAAAGGACACCTTC. This translates into CASSPDGPKDTF. The variable domain in full, completed from reference TRBV18 and TRBJ1-2, reads NAGVMQNPRHLVRRRGQEARLRCSPMKGHSHVYWYRQLPEEGLKFMVYLQKENIIDESGMPKERFSAEFPKEGPSILRIQQVVRGDSAAYFCASSPDGPKDTFGSGTRLTVV.

The chain carries TRBV9 and TRBJ1-1, with 7 nucleotides matching TRBD1. CDR1 and CDR2 (germline): SGDLS, YYNGEE. The CDR3 contains 13 residues. V was clipped by 0 bases and J by 8 bases; unmatched bases: 4. CDR3 bases: TGTGCCAGCAGCGTAGCAGGGGGTCGGGAAGCTTTCTTT. Translated: CASSVAGGREAFF.

V usage is TRBV7-2 and J usage is TRBJ1-2; the D gene is possibly TRBD1 (6 bases). V gave up 4 bases and J gave up 2 bases, with 14 bases separating them. The CDR3 has 15 amino acids. Germline lookup yields CDR1 SGHTA and CDR2 FQGNSA. The CDR3 region has the DNA TGTGCCAGCAGCTCCCCCCCCGACAGGAACTATGGCTACACCTTC. It specifies CASSSPPDRNYGYTF.

This chain uses TRBV30 with TRBJ2-1, with 10 bases lining up with TRBD2. The CDR3 runs 19 residues. With 2 bases clipped from V and 4 bases from J, the junction kept 17 bases outside the gene matches. Germline assignment: CDR1 GTSNPN and CDR2 SVGIG (reference sequence). Here the CDR3 DNA reads TGTGCCTGGAGTTCCCTACGTGTGTGGGGGACTAGCGTTTACAATGAGCAGTTCTTC. Its translation: CAWSSLRVWGTSVYNEQFF.